Below are 25 T cell receptor beta chains sequenced from a single sample in a study of blood T cell repertoires in COVID-19. Here immunoSEQ multiplex PCR was the method, and the copy in TCRdb shows in-frame clones only, minus some. There are approximately 67,000 clones in the sample; approximately 80% occur only once, and around 6.3% lies in the top ten. Sample: peripheral blood. Receptors originate from a man in his sixties with acute or convalescent COVID-19.

The chain links TRBV18 to TRBJ1-1; D unclear. The V end lost 6 bases, the J end lost 6 bases, and 14 bases lay between the germline ends. Germline values: CDR1 KGHSH, CDR2 LQKENI. This CDR3 is built from 13 residues. CDR3 residues: CASSREGGAEAFF. The CDR3 nucleotides read TGTGCCAGCTCCCGGGAAGGTGGCGCTGAAGCTTTCTTT.

This clone was detected a few times. The chain uses TRBV5-6 and TRBJ2-5; a possible D gene is TRBD1 (6 bases). The length of the CDR3 is 15 residues. Germline V lookup: CDR1 SGHDT, CDR2 YYEEEE. Trimming took 1 base from V and 7 from J, leaving 17 bases between them. Here the CDR3 DNA reads TGTGCCAGCAGCTTGCAGGGGATGGGGATGTGGACCCAGTACTTC. It codes for CASSLQGMGMWTQYF.

This clone came up a few times. The V call is TRBV7-2, the J call TRBJ2-3; 10 bases match TRBD2. The V gene's germline CDR1 is SGHTA and CDR2 FQGNSA. CDR3 length equals 17 residues. V gave up 4 bases and J gave up 0 bases; unmatched junction bases: 7. CDR3 in DNA: TGTGCCAGCAGCTCCCTGACTAGCGGGCTTAGCACAGATACGCAGTATTTT. Its protein is CASSSLTSGLSTDTQYF.

The chain joins TRBV18 to TRBJ1-1, with D unresolved. Germline assignment: CDR1 KGHSH and CDR2 LQKENI. V lost 0 bases and J lost 0, with 14 bases in between. This CDR3 region has 17 residues. The chain's CDR3 is CASSPPLIGGMNTEAFF. Written as DNA, the CDR3 is TGTGCCAGCTCACCACCGTTAATCGGAGGAATGAACACTGAAGCTTTCTTT.

V usage is TRBV27 and J usage is TRBJ2-7; 7 nucleotides align to TRBD1. The CDR3 sequence is 20 residues long. Germline V gives CDR1 MNHEY, CDR2 SMNVEV (reference sequence). With 5 bases clipped from V and 0 bases from J, the junction kept 22 bases outside the gene matches. CDR3 sequence (DNA): TGTGCCAGCAGTCCCTGGATCTGGACAGGCGAACGGCCCAGCTCCTACGAGCAGTACGTC. Amino acids: CASSPWIWTGERPSSYEQYV.

The chain couples TRBV6-5 to TRBJ2-3; tentative D call: TRBD2 (6 bases). The germline CDR1 and CDR2 sequences are MNHEY and SVGAGI. The CDR3 has 14 residues. With 2 bases removed from V and 3 bases from J, the gap between germline ends came to 9 bases. The CDR3 is CASSYIGGTDTQYF. The CDR3 DNA sequence: TGTGCCAGCAGTTACATTGGGGGGACAGATACGCAGTATTTT.

The chain has TRBV7-2 and TRBJ2-2, with 7 bases that match TRBD1. This CDR3 region has 15 residues. CDR1 SGHTA and CDR2 FQGNSA come from the germline V gene. With V trimmed by 1 base and J by 4 bases, 3 bases remained unmatched. The CDR3 here is CASSLGQGGTGELFF. For the CDR3, the DNA is TGTGCCAGCAGCTTAGGACAGGGCGGCACCGGGGAGCTGTTTTTT.

The chain joins TRBV7-9 to TRBJ2-2, with TRBD2 identical over 7 bases. The CDR3 length is 13 residues. From germline, CDR1 is SEHNR and CDR2 FQNEAQ (reference sequence). Germline trimming cut 5 bases from V and 8 bases from J; bases unmatched to any gene: 5. The CDR3 nucleotides are TGTGCCAGCAGCGCCACTAGCGTTGGGGAGCTGTTTTTT. Its translation is CASSATSVGELFF.

The CDR3 bases are TGTGCCAGCAGCCAGGTCGACAGGGACCCCCGGCAGCCCCAGCATTTT. Translation: CASSQVDRDPRQPQHF. The genes are TRBV7-6 and TRBJ1-5, with 7 bases aligning to TRBD1. Germline assignment: CDR1 SGHVS and CDR2 FNYEAQ. The junction had 14 bases not matched to a gene; V was cut back by 5 bases and J by 7 bases. The length of the CDR3 is 16 residues.

The chain carries TRBV4-3 and TRBJ1-1; D unresolved. Between the trimmed V and J ends, which lost 1 base and 1 base, there was a span of 13 bases. Germline assignment: CDR1 LGHNA and CDR2 YSLEER. This CDR3 contains 16 residues. The CDR3 loop is CASSQVALRGNTEAFF. For the CDR3, the DNA is TGCGCCAGCAGCCAAGTCGCATTGAGAGGGAACACTGAAGCTTTCTTT.

V is TRBV5-6 and J is TRBJ2-3; 10 nucleotides agree with TRBD2. Losses at the gene ends were 6 bases for V and 2 bases for J; bases not matched to a gene: 6. CDR3 length: 15 amino acids. Per the germline V gene, CDR1 is SGHDT and CDR2 is YYEEEE. CDR3 protein: CASTPLAGNTDTQYF. Here the CDR3 DNA reads TGTGCCAGCACCCCACTAGCGGGGAACACAGATACGCAGTATTTT. Full variable domain (rest looked up from reference TRBV5-6 and TRBJ2-3): DAGVTQSPTHLIKTRGQQVTLRCSPKSGHDTVSWYQQALGQGPQFIFQYYEEEERQRGNFPDRFSGHQFPNYSSELNVNALLLGDSALYLCASTPLAGNTDTQYFGPGTRLTVL.

The chain recombines TRBV4-2 with TRBJ2-5, with D unresolved. The CDR3 is 16 residues long. Germline values: CDR1 LGHNA, CDR2 YNFKEQ. Trimming removed 0 bases at V and 5 bases at J, with 16 bases between. CDR3 amino acids: CASSQENSDFLETQYF. The CDR3, as DNA: TGTGCCAGCAGCCAAGAGAATTCAGACTTCCTGGAGACCCAGTACTTC.

This sequence joins TRBV7-2 and TRBJ1-1; 10 bases fit TRBD1. Per the germline V gene, CDR1 is SGHTA and CDR2 is FQGNSA. The CDR3 totals 14 residues. J gave up 0 bases and V 7 bases, and 2 bases lay outside the gene matches. The CDR3 nucleotides read TGTGCCAGCATCGGGACAGGGGTGAACACTGAAGCTTTCTTT. Encoded protein: CASIGTGVNTEAFF. Together with reference TRBV7-2 and TRBJ1-1, the CDR3 gives the full variable domain: GAGVSQSPSNKVTEKGKDVELRCDPISGHTALYWYRQSLGQGLEFLIYFQGNSAPDKSGLPSDRFSAERTGGSVSTLTIQRTQQEDSAVYLCASIGTGVNTEAFFGQGTRLTVV.

In its sample, this clone was seen a few times. The chain employs TRBV12-3 or TRBV12-4 and TRBJ2-3; TRBD1 matches 8 bases. V gave up 6 bases and J gave up 4 bases; unmatched junction bases: 3. There are 13 residues in the CDR3. CDR3 in DNA: TGTGCCAGCAGCCGCAGGGGGCCAGATACGCAGTATTTT. This gives the protein CASSRRGPDTQYF.

Only one count was recorded for this clone. This chain connects TRBV6-5 to TRBJ1-6, with 8 bases aligning to TRBD1. J lost 10 bases, V lost 5 bases, and 7 bases had no gene match. The CDR3 consists of 14 residues. Germline V lookup: CDR1 MNHEY, CDR2 SVGAGI. The CDR3 is CASSNGQGVSPLHF. The DNA of the CDR3 is TGTGCCAGCAGTAACGGACAGGGTGTATCACCCCTCCACTTT.

The chain recombines TRBV10-3 with TRBJ2-5; D may be TRBD2 (5 bases). The CDR3 length is 21 residues. CDR1 ENHRY and CDR2 SYGVKD come from the germline V gene. With 4 bases removed from V and 0 bases from J, the gap between germline ends came to 30 bases. The CDR3 bases are TGTGCCATCAGTGGATCCCGAGGGTCATGGTCCGACTTTCATGACCAAGAGACCCAGTACTTC. Amino acids: CAISGSRGSWSDFHDQETQYF.

The DNA of the CDR3 is TGTGCCAGCAGCCCAGGACTAGCGGGGGAAGACCCCCAAGAGACCCAGTACTTC. Residues: CASSPGLAGEDPQETQYF. This chain joins TRBV11-3 and TRBJ2-5; 13 bases match TRBD2. The trim removed 5 bases at V and 1 base at J, leaving 10 bases unmatched. This CDR3 has 18 amino acids. From germline, CDR1 is SGHNT and CDR2 YENEEA.

The J gene is TRBJ1-6, the V gene TRBV27; the match to TRBD1 covers 8 bases. CDR1 is MNHEY and CDR2 is SMNVEV in the germline V gene (reference sequence). With V trimmed by 5 bases and J by 9 bases, 9 bases remained unmatched. The length of the CDR3 is 15 residues. CDR3 nucleotide sequence: TGTGCCAGCAGTACCCGGCAGGACAGGGTTTCACCCCTCCACTTT. Translating gives CASSTRQDRVSPLHF.

The rearrangement uses TRBV5-6 and TRBJ1-1, with a weak D call TRBD1 (5 bases). This CDR3 spans 15 amino acids. Germline V gene data show CDR1 as SGHDT and CDR2 as YYEEEE. The ends were cut back, 6 bases at V and 0 bases at J, with 15 bases in the middle. The CDR3 loop is CASTWGRVMNTEAFF. CDR3 bases: TGTGCCAGCACGTGGGGGAGGGTCATGAACACTGAAGCTTTCTTT.

This clone was found a few times. This rearrangement joins TRBV15 to TRBJ2-1, with 15 bases lining up with TRBD2. The germline CDR1 and CDR2 sequences are LNHNV and YYDKDF (reference sequence). Trimming cost V 5 bases and J 10 bases; bases outside gene matches: 9. This CDR3 has 16 residues. The CDR3 spells CATSAPGTSGGNEQFF. The CDR3 DNA reads as TGTGCCACCAGCGCCCCCGGGACTAGCGGGGGGAACGAGCAGTTCTTC. The entire variable domain, with the rest obtained from reference TRBV15 and TRBJ2-1, is as follows: DAMVIQNPRYQVTQFGKPVTLSCSQTLNHNVMYWYQQKSSQAPKLLFHYYDKDFNNEADTPDNFQSRRPNTSFCFLDIRSPGLGDTAMYLCATSAPGTSGGNEQFFGPGTRLTVL.

V gene TRBV14 combines with J gene TRBJ2-1; the match to TRBD2 covers 10 bases. CDR3 length: 16 residues. V lost 0 bases and J lost 7; bases outside the gene matches: 6. CDR1 and CDR2 from the germline V gene are SGHDN and FVKESK. This chain's CDR3 is CASSQEKGLARNEQFF. The DNA of the CDR3 is TGTGCCAGCAGCCAAGAAAAGGGACTAGCGCGTAATGAGCAGTTCTTC.

This clone was counted a few times. The chain has TRBV30 and TRBJ2-7, with D maybe TRBD2 (6 bases). This CDR3 comprises 13 residues. V lost 1 base and J lost 7, with 14 bases in between. Germline V gene sequence: CDR1 GTSNPN, CDR2 SVGIG (reference sequence). The CDR3 sequence is CAWSAGGRGEQYF. CDR3 sequence (DNA): TGTGCCTGGAGTGCCGGCGGGCGGGGAGAGCAGTACTTC.

The rearrangement joins TRBV5-8 to TRBJ1-6; D not certain. The CDR3 length is 17 residues. Germline lookup yields CDR1 SGHTS and CDR2 YDEGEE. V lost 0 bases and J 1 base, leaving 11 bases between the germline ends. CDR3 sequence reads: CASSLGTPTSYNSPLHF. The CDR3 DNA follows: TGTGCCAGCAGCTTGGGGACTCCGACATCCTATAATTCACCCCTCCACTTT.

This clone was detected ten times or more. The rearrangement joins TRBV16 to TRBJ2-5; D is uncertain. Trimming removed 3 bases at V and 1 base at J, with 9 bases between. CDR1 is KGHSY and CDR2 is FQNENV in the germline V gene. This CDR3 contains 14 residues. In DNA form, the CDR3 reads TGTGCCAGCAGCCATTTATACAGCCAAGAGACCCAGTACTTC. Translating gives CASSHLYSQETQYF.

This chain connects TRBV2 to TRBJ1-2, with D unresolved. CDR3 size: 15 residues. V lost 1 base and J 4 bases, leaving 13 bases between the germline ends. In germline, CDR1 is SNHLY, CDR2 FYNNEI. CDR3 in DNA: TGTGCCAGCAGTGAAGACGGGTTCCTAGGCTATGGCTACACCTTC. Translated, it gives CASSEDGFLGYGYTF.